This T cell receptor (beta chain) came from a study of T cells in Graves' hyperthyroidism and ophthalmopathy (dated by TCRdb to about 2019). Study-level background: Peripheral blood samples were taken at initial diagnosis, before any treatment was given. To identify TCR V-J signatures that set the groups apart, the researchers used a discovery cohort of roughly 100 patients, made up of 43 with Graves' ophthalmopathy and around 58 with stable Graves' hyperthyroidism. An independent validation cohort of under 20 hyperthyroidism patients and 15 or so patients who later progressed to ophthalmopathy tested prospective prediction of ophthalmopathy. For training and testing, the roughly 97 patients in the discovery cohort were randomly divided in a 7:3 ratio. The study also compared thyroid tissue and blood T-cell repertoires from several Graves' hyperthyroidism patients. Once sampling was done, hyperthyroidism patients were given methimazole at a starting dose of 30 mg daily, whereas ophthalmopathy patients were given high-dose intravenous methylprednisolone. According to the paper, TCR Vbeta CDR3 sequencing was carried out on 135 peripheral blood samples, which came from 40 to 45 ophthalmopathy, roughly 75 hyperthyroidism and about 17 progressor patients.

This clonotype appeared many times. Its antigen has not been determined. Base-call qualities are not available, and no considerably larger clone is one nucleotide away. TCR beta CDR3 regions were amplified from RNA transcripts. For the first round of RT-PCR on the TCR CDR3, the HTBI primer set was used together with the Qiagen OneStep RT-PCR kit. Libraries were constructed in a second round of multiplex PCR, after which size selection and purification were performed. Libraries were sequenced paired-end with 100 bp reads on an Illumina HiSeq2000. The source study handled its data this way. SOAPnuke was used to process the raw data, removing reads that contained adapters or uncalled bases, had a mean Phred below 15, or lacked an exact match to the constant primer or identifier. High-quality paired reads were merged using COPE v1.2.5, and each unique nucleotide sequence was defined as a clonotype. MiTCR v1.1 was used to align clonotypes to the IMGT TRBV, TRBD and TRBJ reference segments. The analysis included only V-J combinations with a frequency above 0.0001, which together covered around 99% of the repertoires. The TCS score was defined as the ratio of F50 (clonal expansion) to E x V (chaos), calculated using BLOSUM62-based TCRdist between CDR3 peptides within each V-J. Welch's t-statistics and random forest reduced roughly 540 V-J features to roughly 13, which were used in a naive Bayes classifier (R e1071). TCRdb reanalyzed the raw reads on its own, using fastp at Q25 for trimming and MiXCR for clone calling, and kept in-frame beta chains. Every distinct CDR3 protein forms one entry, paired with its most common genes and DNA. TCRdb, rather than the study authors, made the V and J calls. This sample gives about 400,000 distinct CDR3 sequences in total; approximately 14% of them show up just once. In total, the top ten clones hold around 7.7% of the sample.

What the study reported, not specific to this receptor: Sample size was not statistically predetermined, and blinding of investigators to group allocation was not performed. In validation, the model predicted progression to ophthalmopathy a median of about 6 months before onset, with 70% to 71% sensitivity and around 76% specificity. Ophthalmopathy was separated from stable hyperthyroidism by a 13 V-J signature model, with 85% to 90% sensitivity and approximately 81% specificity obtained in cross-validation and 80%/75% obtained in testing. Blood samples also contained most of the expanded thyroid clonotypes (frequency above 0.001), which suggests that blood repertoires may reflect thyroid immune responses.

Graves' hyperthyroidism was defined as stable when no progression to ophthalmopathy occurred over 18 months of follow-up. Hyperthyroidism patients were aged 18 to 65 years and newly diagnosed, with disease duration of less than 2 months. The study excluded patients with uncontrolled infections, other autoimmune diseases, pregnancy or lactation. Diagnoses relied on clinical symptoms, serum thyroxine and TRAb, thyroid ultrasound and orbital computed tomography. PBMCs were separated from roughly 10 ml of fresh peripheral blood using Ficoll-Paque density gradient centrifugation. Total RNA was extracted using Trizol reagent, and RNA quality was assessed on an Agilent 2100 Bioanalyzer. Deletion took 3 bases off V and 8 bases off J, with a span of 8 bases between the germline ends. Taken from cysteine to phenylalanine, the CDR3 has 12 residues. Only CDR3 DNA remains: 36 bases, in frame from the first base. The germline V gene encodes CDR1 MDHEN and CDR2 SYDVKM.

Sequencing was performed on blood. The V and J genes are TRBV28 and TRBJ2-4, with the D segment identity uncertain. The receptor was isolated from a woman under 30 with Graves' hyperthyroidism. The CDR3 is CASSFNPDIQYF. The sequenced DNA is TGTGCCAGCAGTTTTAATCCGGACATTCAGTACTTC.